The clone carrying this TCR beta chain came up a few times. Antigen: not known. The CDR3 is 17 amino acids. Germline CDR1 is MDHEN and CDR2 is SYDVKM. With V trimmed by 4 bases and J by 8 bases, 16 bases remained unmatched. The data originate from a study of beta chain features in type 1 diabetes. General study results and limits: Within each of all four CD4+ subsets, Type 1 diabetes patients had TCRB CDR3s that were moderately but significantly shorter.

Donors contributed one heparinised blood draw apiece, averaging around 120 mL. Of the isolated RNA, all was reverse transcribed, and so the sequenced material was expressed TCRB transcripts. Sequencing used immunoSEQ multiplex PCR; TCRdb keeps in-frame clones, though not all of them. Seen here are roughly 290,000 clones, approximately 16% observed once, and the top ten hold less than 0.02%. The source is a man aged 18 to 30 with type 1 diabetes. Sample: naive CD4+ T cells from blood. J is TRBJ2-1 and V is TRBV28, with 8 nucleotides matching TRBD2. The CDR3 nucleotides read TGTGCCAGCAGTTCCCCCCCGGGGGGGGGCGCGTTCGATGAGCAGTTCTTC. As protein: CASSSPPGGGAFDEQFF.